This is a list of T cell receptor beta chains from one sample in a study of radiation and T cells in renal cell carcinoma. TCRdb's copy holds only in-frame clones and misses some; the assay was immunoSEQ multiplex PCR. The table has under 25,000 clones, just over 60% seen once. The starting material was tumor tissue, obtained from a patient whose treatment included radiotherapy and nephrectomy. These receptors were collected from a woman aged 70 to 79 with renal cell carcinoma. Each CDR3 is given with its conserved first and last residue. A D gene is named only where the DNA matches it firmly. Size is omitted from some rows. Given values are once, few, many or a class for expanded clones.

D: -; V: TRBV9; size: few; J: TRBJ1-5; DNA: TGTGCCAGCAGCGTAGAGGCAGGCGGACAGCCCCAGCATTTT; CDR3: CASSVEAGGQPQHF
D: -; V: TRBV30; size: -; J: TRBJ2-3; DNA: TGTGCCTGGAGTGTAGTTTCAGATACGCAGTATTTT; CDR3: CAWSVVSDTQYF
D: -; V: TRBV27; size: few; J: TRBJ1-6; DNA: TGTGCCAGCAGTTTCTCCGGGATAAATTCACCCCTCCACTTT; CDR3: CASSFSGINSPLHF
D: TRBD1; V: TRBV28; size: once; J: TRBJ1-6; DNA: TGTGCCAGCAGTTTATTTCCCCCGACAGGGCATAATTCACCCCTCCACTTT; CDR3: CASSLFPPTGHNSPLHF
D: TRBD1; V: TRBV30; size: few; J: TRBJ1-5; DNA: TGTGCCTGGTGGACAGGGGCGGGCAATCAGCCCCAGCATTTT; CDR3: CAWWTGAGNQPQHF
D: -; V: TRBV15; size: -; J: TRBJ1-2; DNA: TGTGCCACCAGCAGAGGGGGTGGAGACAGGAATGATGGCTACACCTTC; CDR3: CATSRGGGDRNDGYTF
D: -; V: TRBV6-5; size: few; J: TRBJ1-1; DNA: TGTGCCAGCAGTTATAGTCGGGGCGGAACTGAAGCTTTCTTT; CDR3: CASSYSRGGTEAFF
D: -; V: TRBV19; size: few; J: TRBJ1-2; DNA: TGTGCCAGTACTGCGGACAGATACTATGGCTACACCTTC; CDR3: CASTADRYYGYTF
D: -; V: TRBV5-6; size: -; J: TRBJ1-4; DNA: TGTGCCAGCAGTTATATTGCAACTAATGAAAAACTGTTTTTT; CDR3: CASSYIATNEKLFF
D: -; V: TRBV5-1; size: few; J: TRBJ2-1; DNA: TGCGCCAGCAGCTTGGAAGGGGCGCTTTCCTACAATGAGCAGTTCTTC; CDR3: CASSLEGALSYNEQFF
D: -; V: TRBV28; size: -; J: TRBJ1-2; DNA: TGTGCAATAAGCCCGGGGCGCGACTATGGCTACACCTTC; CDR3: CAISPGRDYGYTF
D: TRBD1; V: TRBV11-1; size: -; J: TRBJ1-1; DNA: TGTGCCAGCAGCCCGCGGACAGGGGCGAAGACTGAAGCTTTCTTT; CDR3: CASSPRTGAKTEAFF
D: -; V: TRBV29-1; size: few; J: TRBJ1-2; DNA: TGCAGCGTTGAAAGAAGCAGGGGCTATGGCTACACCTTC; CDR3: CSVERSRGYGYTF
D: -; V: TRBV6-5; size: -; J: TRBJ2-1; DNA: TGTGCCAGCAGTTACGGGCGGGGTCGCTCCTACAATGAGCAGTTCTTC; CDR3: CASSYGRGRSYNEQFF
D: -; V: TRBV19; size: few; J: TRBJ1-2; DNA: TGTGCCAGTACCCAGGGTACGGAAGGCTACACCTTC; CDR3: CASTQGTEGYTF
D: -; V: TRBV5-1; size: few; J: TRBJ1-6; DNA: TGCGCCAGCAGCTTCACAGACGGGGGGTATAATTCACCCCTCCACTTT; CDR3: CASSFTDGGYNSPLHF
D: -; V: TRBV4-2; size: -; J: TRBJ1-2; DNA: TGTGCCAGCAGCTTCGAGGGGGGCGCGAACTATGGCTACACCTTC; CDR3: CASSFEGGANYGYTF
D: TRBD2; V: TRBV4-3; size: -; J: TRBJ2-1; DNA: TGCGCCAGCAGCCAAGAGGGACTAGCGGGGCCCAATGAGCAGTTCTTC; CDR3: CASSQEGLAGPNEQFF
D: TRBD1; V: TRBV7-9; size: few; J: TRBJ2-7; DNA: TGTGCCAGCAATACAGGGGCCTACGAGCAGTACTTC; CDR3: CASNTGAYEQYF
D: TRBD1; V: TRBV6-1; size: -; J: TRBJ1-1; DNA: TGTGCCAGTGGACAGGATCGGGCTGAAGCTTTCTTT; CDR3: CASGQDRAEAFF
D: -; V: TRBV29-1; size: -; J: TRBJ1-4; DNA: TGCAGCGTTACCGACAGCCCAAATGAAAAACTGTTTTTT; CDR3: CSVTDSPNEKLFF
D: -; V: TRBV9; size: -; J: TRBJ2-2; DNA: TGTGCCAGCAGCCCCCGTGTGACATTGCCCACCGGGGAGCTGTTTTTT; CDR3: CASSPRVTLPTGELFF
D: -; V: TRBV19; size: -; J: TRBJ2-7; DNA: TGTGCCAGTAGTATAGAATTTGCGAGACACTCCTCCTACGAGCAGTACTTC; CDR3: CASSIEFARHSSYEQYF
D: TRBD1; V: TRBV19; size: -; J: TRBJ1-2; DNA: TGTGCCACGCGACAGGGAAGCTATGGCTACACCTTC; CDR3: CATRQGSYGYTF
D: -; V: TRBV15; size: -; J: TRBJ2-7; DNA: TGTGCCACCAGCAGAGATCTAGGGGACCCCTACGAGCAGTACTTC; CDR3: CATSRDLGDPYEQYF
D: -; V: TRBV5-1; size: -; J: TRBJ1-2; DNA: TGCGCCAGCAGCAGGACAGACAGCTATGGCTACACCTTC; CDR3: CASSRTDSYGYTF
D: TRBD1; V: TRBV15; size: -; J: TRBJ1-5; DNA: TGTGCCACCAGCTCCCAAGGACAGGGCAATCAGCCCCAGCATTTT; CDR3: CATSSQGQGNQPQHF
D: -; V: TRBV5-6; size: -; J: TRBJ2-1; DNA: TGTGCCAGCAGCTCCCCCCCCAGGGGCTACAATGAGCAGTTCTTC; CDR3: CASSSPPRGYNEQFF
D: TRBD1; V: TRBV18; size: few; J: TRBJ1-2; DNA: TGTGCCAGCTCAGGACAGGTCGGCTATGGCTACACCTTC; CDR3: CASSGQVGYGYTF
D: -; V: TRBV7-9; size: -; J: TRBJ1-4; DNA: TGTGCCAGCAGCCCGGCAGGGGCGGGTGAAAAACTGTTTTTT; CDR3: CASSPAGAGEKLFF
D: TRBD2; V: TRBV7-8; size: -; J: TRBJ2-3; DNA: TGTGCCAGCAGCCGCAGGACTAGCGGGGGGTATGGAGATACGCAGTATTTT; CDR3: CASSRRTSGGYGDTQYF
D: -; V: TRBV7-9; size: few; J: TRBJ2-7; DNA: TGTGCCAGCAGCTTGTGGGACGAGCAGTACTTC; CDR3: CASSLWDEQYF
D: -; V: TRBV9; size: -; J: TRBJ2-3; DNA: TGTGCCAGCAGCGTAGCAAGGGAAGATACGCAGTATTTT; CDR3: CASSVAREDTQYF
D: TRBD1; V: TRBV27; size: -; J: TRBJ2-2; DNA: TGTGCCAGCAGTTTACAGGGGGACACCGGGGAGCTGTTTTTT; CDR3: CASSLQGDTGELFF
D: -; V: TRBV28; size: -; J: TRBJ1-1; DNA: TGTGCCAGCTCGGAGAGGGATGGCACTGAAGCTTTCTTT; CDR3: CASSERDGTEAFF
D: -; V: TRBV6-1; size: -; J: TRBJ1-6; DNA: TGTGCCAGCAGTTTCCAGGGATATAATTCACCCCTCCACTTT; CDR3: CASSFQGYNSPLHF
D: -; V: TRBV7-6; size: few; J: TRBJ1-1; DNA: TGTGCCAGCAGCTTAGGGGAGGGCGCGAACACTGAAGCTTTCTTT; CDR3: CASSLGEGANTEAFF
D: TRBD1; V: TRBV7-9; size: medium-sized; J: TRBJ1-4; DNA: TGTGCCAGCAGCGACAGGGTGGAGACTAATGAAAAACTGTTTTTT; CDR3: CASSDRVETNEKLFF
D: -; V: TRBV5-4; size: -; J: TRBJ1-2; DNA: TGTGCCAGCAGCGGGCGGGGGGGGCCGGGCTATGGCTACACCTTC; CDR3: CASSGRGGPGYGYTF
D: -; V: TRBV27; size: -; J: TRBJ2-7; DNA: TGTGCCAGCAGCCTACAGCCAATTCAGGACCACGAGCAGTACTTC; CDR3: CASSLQPIQDHEQYF
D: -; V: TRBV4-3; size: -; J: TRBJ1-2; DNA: TGCGCCAGCAGCCCTCTTGGGCTTAATGGCTACACCTTC; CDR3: CASSPLGLNGYTF
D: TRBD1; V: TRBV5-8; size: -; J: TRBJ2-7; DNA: TGTGCCAGCAGCATCCGGGACAGGGGGCACTATCGCGAGCAGTACTTC; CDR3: CASSIRDRGHYREQYF
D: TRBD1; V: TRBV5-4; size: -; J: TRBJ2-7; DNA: TGTGCCAGCAGCCCACCGGGACAGACCTCCTACGAGCAGTACTTC; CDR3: CASSPPGQTSYEQYF
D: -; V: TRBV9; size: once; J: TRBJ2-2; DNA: TGTGCCAGCAGCTCCCAAGGGATATTCAACACCGGGGAGCTGTTTTTT; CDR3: CASSSQGIFNTGELFF
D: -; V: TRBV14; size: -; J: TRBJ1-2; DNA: TGTGCCAGCAGCCACCAGGGGCCGGCGGGGGGCTACACCTTC; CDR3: CASSHQGPAGGYTF
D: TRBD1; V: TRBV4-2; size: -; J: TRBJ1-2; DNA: TGTGCCAGCAGCCAAGATGGGTCGGGACAGGGGATCTATGGCTACACCTTC; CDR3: CASSQDGSGQGIYGYTF
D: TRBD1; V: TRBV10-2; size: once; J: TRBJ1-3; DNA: TGCGCCAGCTCAAGTCGCCGGGACAGCTCTGGAAACACCATATATTTT; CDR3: CASSSRRDSSGNTIYF
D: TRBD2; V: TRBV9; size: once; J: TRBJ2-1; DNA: TGTGCCAGCACCTCTGGGGAGGGTAGCGGGGGCAATGAGCAGTTCTTC; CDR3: CASTSGEGSGGNEQFF
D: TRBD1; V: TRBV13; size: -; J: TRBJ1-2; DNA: TGTGCCAGCAGCTCCGGGACAGTCTTAGCCTATGGCTACACCTTC; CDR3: CASSSGTVLAYGYTF
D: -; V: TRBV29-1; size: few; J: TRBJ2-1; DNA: TGCAGCGTTGACGTGGGCCGGGGTGAGCAGTTCTTC; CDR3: CSVDVGRGEQFF
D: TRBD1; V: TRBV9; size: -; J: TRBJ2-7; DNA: TGTGCCAGCAGCCGGGCGACAGGGAACGAGCAGTACTTC; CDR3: CASSRATGNEQYF
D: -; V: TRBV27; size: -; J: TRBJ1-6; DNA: TGTGCCAGCAGTCTCTCTGCAGGGAGCTCCTATAATTCACCCCTCCACTTT; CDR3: CASSLSAGSSYNSPLHF
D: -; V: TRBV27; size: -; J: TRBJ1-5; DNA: TGTGCCAGCAGTCCGGCGACAGTTCTCGGCAATCAGCCCCAGCATTTT; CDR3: CASSPATVLGNQPQHF
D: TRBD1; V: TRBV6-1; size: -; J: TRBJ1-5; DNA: TGTGCCAGCAGCGGACAGGGCTATCAGCCCCAGCATTTT; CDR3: CASSGQGYQPQHF
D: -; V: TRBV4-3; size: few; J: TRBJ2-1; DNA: TGCGCCAGCAGCCAAGGGGTTGGGCGGGGAGGCGATGAGCAGTTCTTC; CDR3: CASSQGVGRGGDEQFF